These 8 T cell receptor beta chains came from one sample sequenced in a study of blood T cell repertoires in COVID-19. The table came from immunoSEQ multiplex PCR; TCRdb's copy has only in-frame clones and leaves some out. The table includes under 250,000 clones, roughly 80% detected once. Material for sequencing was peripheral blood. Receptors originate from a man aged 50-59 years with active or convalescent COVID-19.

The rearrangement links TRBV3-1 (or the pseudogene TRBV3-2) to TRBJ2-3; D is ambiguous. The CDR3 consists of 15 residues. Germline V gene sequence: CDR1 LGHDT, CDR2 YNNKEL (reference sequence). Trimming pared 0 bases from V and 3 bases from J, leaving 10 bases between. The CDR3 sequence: CASSQDPLRTDTQYF. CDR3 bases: TGTGCCAGCAGCCAAGACCCCCTGAGGACAGATACGCAGTATTTT.

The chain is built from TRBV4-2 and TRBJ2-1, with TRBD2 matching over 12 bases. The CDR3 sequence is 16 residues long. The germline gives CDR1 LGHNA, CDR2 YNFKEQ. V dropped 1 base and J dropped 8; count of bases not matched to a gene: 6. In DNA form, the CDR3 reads TGTGCCAGCAGCCAAGCACCTAGCGGGGGGGCGTATGAGCAGTTCTTC. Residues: CASSQAPSGGAYEQFF.

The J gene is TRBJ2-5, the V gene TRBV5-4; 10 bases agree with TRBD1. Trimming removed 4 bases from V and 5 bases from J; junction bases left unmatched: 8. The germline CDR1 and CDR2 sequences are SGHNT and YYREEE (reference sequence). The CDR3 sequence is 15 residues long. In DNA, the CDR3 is TGTGCCAGCAGCCTAGGGACAGGGGCAAGGGAGACCCAGTACTTC. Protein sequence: CASSLGTGARETQYF.

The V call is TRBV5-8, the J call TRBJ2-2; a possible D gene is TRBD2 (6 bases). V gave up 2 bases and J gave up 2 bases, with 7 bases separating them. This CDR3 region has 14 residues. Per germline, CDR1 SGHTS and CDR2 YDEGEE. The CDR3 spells CASSFGTNTGELFF. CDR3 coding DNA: TGTGCCAGCAGCTTTGGGACTAACACCGGGGAGCTGTTTTTT.

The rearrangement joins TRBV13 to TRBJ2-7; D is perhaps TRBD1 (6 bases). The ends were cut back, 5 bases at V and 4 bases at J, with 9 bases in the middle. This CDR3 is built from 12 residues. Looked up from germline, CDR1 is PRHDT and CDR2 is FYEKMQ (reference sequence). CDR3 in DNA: TGTGCCAGCAGCAGAGGGGGTTACGAGCAGTACTTC. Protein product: CASSRGGYEQYF.

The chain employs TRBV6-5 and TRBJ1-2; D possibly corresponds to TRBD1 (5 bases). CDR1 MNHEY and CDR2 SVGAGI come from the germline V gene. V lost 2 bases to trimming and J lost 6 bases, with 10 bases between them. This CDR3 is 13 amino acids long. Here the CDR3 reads CASSYVAGHGYTF. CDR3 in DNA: TGTGCCAGCAGTTACGTGGCAGGGCATGGCTACACCTTC.

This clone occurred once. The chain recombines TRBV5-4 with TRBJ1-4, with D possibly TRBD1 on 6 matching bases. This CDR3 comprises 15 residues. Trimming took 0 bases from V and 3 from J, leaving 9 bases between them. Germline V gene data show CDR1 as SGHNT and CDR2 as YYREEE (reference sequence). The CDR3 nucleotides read TGTGCCAGCAGCTTGGAGGGACACTCTAATGAAAAACTGTTTTTT. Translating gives CASSLEGHSNEKLFF.

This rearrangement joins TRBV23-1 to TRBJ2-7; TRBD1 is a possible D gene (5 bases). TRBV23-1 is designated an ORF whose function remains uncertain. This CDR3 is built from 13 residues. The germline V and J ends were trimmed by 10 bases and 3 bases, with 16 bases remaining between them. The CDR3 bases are TGCGCCACCCCGAAGGGGTTCGGCTACGAGCAGTACTTC. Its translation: CATPKGFGYEQYF.